These 3 T cell receptor beta chains share one sample of origin, sequenced in a study of blood T cells in healthy people across ages. Next came a second PCR, run for about 7 to 12 cycles, which used a sample-barcoded 5' primer along with a J-beta primer mix. TCRdb processed the 5' RACE reads anew with MiXCR; each CDR3 protein has one entry. The top ten clones hold around 18% of a sample with 1,100,000 or so distinct CDR3 sequences, roughly 45% of them seen once. Input material: blood. These receptor sequences come from a woman in her sixties or seventies in good health.

V gene TRBV5-8 combines with J gene TRBJ2-5; 7 nucleotides line up with TRBD2. Germline CDR1 SGHTS, CDR2 YDEGEE. Trimming removed 6 bases from V and 11 bases from J; junction bases left unmatched: 10. The CDR3 covers 12 residues. The CDR3 spells CASTGTIYGQYF. The CDR3 nucleotides read TGTGCCAGCACCGGGACTATCTACGGGCAGTACTTC.

There are many counts of this clonotype. The V gene is TRBV14, the J gene TRBJ1-1; no firm D call. The CDR3 length is 12 residues. Trimming removed 4 bases at V and 9 bases at J, with 12 bases between. The germline gives CDR1 SGHDN, CDR2 FVKESK. The CDR3 loop is CASSRRVGQAFF. CDR3 nucleotides: TGTGCCAGCAGCCGACGGGTGGGTCAAGCTTTCTTT.

The chain links TRBV9 to TRBJ2-5; D is uncertain. The CDR3 extends over 12 amino acids. V lost 7 bases to trimming and J lost 3 bases, with 10 bases between them. The germline V gene encodes CDR1 SGDLS and CDR2 YYNGEE. The CDR3 region has the DNA TGTGCCAGCGGCACCCAAGAAGAGACCCAGTACTTC. Its translation: CASGTQEETQYF. The whole variable domain, filled in from reference TRBV9 and TRBJ2-5, reads DSGVTQTPKHLITATGQRVTLRCSPRSGDLSVYWYQQSLDQGLQFLIQYYNGEERAKGNILERFSAQQFPDLHSELNLSSLELGDSALYFCASGTQEETQYFGPGTRLLVL.